The subject of this entry is one T cell receptor (beta chain). Its antigen target is currently unknown. No much larger clone is present one base from it, and per-base qualities are unavailable. This sample was taken from a study of regulatory T cells in long-lasting Graves disease (dated by TCRdb to 2020 to 2022). Broadly, across the study: Newly diagnosed Graves' disease patients had taken antithyroid drugs for less than 3 months. The study was conducted in China and was registered as a clinical trial. TCR sequencing covered some 13 persistent and approximately 20 newly diagnosed Graves' disease patients, some 33 samples in total. Peripheral blood TCR sequencing and RNA sequencing compared persistent Graves' disease patients with newly diagnosed Graves' disease patients. What the research found in general, with its limitations: Sequencing and analysis were restricted to the TCR beta chain. TRBV28, TRBJ1-2 and TRBJ2-5 were preferentially used in persistent disease, while TRBV20-1 and TRBJ2-1 were favored in newly diagnosed disease. Compared with newly diagnosed patients, persistent Graves' disease patients had lower TCR Shannon entropy and fewer highly expanded clones, which suggests clonal expansion. Peripheral blood alone was examined, since thyroid tissue, which constituted the primary lesion, could not be accessed. The authors noted that the small sample size was a limitation that may lower accuracy. More public clonotypes were shared among persistent patients (under 3,000) than among newly diagnosed patients (under 1,000).

The CDR3 numbers 16 residues from cysteine through phenylalanine. Just the 48-base CDR3 DNA is kept, in frame starting at base 1. V is shortened by 0 bases, J by 3 bases, and the region joining them spans 15 bases. Via the germline V gene, CDR1 is SGHRS and CDR2 YFSETQ. Library construction relied on multiplex PCR. Sequenced using an Illumina HiSeq 4000. CDR3 regions were amplified by Arm-PCR with iRepertoire HTBI primers to construct TCR beta libraries. Before sequencing, the PCR products underwent gel purification. The authors processed their data as follows. Gene usage analysis of CDR3 amino acid clonotypes used the 62 TRBV and about 14 TRBJ segments found across samples. COPE and FqMerger were used to merge the filtered high-quality paired reads into contigs. Contigs were aligned with BLAST to IMGT TRBV, TRBD and TRBJ reference genes, and CDR3 was defined per IMGT. Any clonotype with a frequency above 0.1% was counted as a highly expanded clone. Repertoire diversity was measured by Shannon entropy, and V-J evenness by the Gini coefficient. A clonotype was considered public if more than one individual shared it. TCRdb cleaned the public reads at Q25 with fastp, built clones with MiXCR and kept in-frame beta chains. Each entry merges the rows of one CDR3 protein and shows their most common DNA and genes. The V and J calls and clone size are TCRdb's, not the authors'. The sample profile shows some 410,000 distinct CDR3 sequences; less than 20% of them were found once. About 10% of the sample rests with the top ten.

The meaning of the sample's time point label: newly diagnosed GD, antithyroid drugs for less than 3 months. RNA was extracted from PBMCs in TRIzol for both TCR sequencing and RNA sequencing. The diagnosis of Graves' disease was made according to American Thyroid Association guidelines. The patients came from an endocrinology department in Xi'an, China. Each patient gave 7.5 to 10 milliliters of peripheral blood, collected in an EDTA anticoagulant tube. Ficoll Paque Plus density gradient separation was used to isolate PBMCs, and no further T cell sorting was performed. An Agilent 2100 Bioanalyzer and agarose gel were used to assess RNA quality, and a NanoDrop 2000 was used to measure RNA concentration. These data also formed part of another study, on T cells in Graves' hyperthyroidism and ophthalmopathy. From the second report: Graves' hyperthyroidism was defined as stable when no progression to ophthalmopathy occurred over 18 months of follow-up. Hyperthyroidism patients were newly diagnosed, with disease duration under 2 months, and aged 18 to 65 years. The study excluded patients with uncontrolled infections, other autoimmune diseases, pregnancy or lactation. Diagnoses relied on clinical symptoms, serum thyroxine and TRAb, thyroid ultrasound and orbital computed tomography. The first round of RT-PCR for the TCR CDR3 was performed with the HTBI primer set and the Qiagen OneStep RT-PCR kit. Most expanded thyroid clonotypes (frequency above 0.001) were also detected in blood, a finding suggesting that blood repertoires may reflect thyroid immune responses. A model built on a 13 V-J signature distinguished ophthalmopathy from stable hyperthyroidism, reaching around 87% sensitivity and 81.08% specificity in cross-validation and 80%/75% in testing. During validation, the model predicted progression to ophthalmopathy a median of approximately 6.5 months ahead of onset, with 60% to 71% sensitivity and about 72% specificity. TCR V-J signatures able to tell the groups apart were searched for in a discovery cohort of approximately 95 patients, of whom fewer than 45 had Graves' ophthalmopathy and about 60 had stable Graves' hyperthyroidism. Prospective prediction of ophthalmopathy was tested in an independent validation cohort consisting of 18 hyperthyroidism patients and around 16 patients who later progressed to ophthalmopathy. The 80 to 100 discovery patients were randomly divided into training and test sets at a 7:3 ratio. The study also compared thyroid tissue and blood T-cell repertoires from about 6 Graves' hyperthyroidism patients. Following sampling, methimazole starting at 30 mg daily was given to hyperthyroidism patients, and high-dose intravenous methylprednisolone was given to ophthalmopathy patients. A second multiplex PCR round built the libraries, followed by size selection and purification. The libraries were sequenced on an Illumina HiSeq2000 using paired-end 100 bp reads. Raw data were processed with SOAPnuke, discarding reads with adapters, uncalled bases, mean Phred below 15, or no exact constant-primer or identifier match. COPE v1.2.5 was used to merge the high-quality paired reads, and each unique nucleotide sequence was defined as a clonotype. Clonotypes were aligned to IMGT TRBV, TRBD and TRBJ reference segments using MiTCR v1.1. Analysis was restricted to V-J combinations with a frequency above 0.0001, which covered just over 98% of repertoires. A TCS score was defined as the ratio of F50 (clonal expansion) to E x V (chaos), with BLOSUM62-based TCRdist applied between CDR3 peptides within each V-J. Welch's t-statistics and random forest reduced roughly 540 V-J features to around 14, which were used in a naive Bayes classifier (R e1071). Sample size was not statistically predetermined, and investigators were not blinded to group allocation. According to the paper, TCR Vbeta CDR3 sequencing was carried out on roughly 130 peripheral blood samples, which came from 40 to 45 ophthalmopathy, approximately 72 hyperthyroidism and approximately 17 progressor patients.

The sequencing used peripheral blood mononuclear cells (PBMCs), collected at new diagnosis, from a patient treated with antithyroid drugs. The origin of this receptor is a woman in her twenties or thirties with Graves disease. Donor details come from another sample of the same person, matched by shared clones. The chain was built from TRBV5-1 and TRBJ1-1; TRBD1 is perhaps the D gene, given 5 matching bases. CDR3 reads: CASSLGPGPRDTEAFF. Here is the DNA: TGCGCCAGCAGCTTGGGTCCGGGGCCCCGAGACACTGAAGCTTTCTTT. Beyond the CDR3, the reference TRBV5-1 and TRBJ1-1 genes provide the residues; the full variable domain reads: KAGVTQTPRYLIKTRGQQVTLSCSPISGHRSVSWYQQTPGQGLQFLFEYFSETQRNKGNFPGRFSGRQFSNSRSEMNVSTLELGDSALYLCASSLGPGPRDTEAFFGQGTRLTVV.